This TCR beta chain was found in a study of blood T cell repertoires in COVID-19. Turning to the study itself: In each case, the material was cDNA or gDNA derived from T cells, B-cell-depleted T cells, or PBMCs.

CDR1 is SGHDN, CDR2 FVKESK, per germline. V was pared by 4 bases and J by 8 bases, with 10 bases of the junction left unmatched. The CDR3 is made up of 15 amino acids. Sequenced by immunoSEQ multiplex PCR; TCRdb stores in-frame clones only, minus some. The table shows 100,000 or so clones, with 70% to 85% occurring only once. V usage is TRBV14 and J usage is TRBJ1-4; 7 nucleotides line up with TRBD1. The material sequenced was peripheral blood. This clonotype was obtained from a man aged 70-80 years with active or convalescent COVID-19. The DNA for the CDR3 is TGTGCCAGCAGCCCGAGACAGGGAAGAGGCGAAAAACTGTTTTTT. It codes for CASSPRQGRGEKLFF.